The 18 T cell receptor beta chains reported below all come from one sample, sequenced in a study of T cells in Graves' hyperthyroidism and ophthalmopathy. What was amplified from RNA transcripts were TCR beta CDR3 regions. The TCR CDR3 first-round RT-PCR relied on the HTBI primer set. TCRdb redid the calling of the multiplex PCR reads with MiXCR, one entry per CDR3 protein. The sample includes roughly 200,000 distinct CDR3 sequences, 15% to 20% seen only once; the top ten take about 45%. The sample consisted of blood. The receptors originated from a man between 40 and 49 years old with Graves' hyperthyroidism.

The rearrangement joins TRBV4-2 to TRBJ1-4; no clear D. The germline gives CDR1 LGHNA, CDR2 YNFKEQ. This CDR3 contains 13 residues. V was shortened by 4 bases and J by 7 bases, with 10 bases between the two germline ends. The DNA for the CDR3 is TGTGCCAGCAGCCCCAAGGGTCCTGAAAAACTGTTTTTT. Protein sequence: CASSPKGPEKLFF.

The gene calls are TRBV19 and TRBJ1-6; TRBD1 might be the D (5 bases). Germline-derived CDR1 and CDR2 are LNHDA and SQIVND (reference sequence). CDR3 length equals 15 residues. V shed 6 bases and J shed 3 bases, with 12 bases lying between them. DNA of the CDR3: TGTGCCAGTAGCCGACCTAGGGGCTATAATTCACCCCTCCACTTT. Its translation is CASSRPRGYNSPLHF.

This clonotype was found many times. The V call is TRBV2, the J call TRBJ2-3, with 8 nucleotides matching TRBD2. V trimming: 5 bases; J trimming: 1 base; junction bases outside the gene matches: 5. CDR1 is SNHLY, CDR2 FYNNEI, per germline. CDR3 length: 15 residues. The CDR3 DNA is TGTGCCAGCAGTCTAGCGGGTCACGGCACAGATACGCAGTATTTT. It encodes CASSLAGHGTDTQYF.

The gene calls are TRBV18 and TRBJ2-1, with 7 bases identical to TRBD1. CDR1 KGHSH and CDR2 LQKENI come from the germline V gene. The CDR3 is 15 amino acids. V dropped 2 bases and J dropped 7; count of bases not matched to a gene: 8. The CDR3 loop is CASSPERTGGNEQFF. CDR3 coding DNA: TGTGCCAGCTCACCAGAAAGGACAGGCGGGAATGAGCAGTTCTTC. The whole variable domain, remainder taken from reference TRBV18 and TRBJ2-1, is NAGVMQNPRHLVRRRGQEARLRCSPMKGHSHVYWYRQLPEEGLKFMVYLQKENIIDESGMPKERFSAEFPKEGPSILRIQQVVRGDSAAYFCASSPERTGGNEQFFGPGTRLTVL.

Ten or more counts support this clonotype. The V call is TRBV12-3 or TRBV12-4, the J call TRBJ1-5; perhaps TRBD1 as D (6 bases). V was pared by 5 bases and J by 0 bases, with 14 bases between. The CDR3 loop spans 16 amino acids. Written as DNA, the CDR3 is TGTGCCAGCAGTCCAATGGACAGTTATAGCAATCAGCCCCAGCATTTT. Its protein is CASSPMDSYSNQPQHF.

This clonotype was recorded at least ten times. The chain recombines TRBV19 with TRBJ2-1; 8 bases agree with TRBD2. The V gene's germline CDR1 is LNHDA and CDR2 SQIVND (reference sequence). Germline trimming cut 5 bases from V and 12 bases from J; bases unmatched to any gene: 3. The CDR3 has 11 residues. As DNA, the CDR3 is TGTGCCAGTAGTCTGGCGGGGGGGCAGTTCTTC. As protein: CASSLAGGQFF.

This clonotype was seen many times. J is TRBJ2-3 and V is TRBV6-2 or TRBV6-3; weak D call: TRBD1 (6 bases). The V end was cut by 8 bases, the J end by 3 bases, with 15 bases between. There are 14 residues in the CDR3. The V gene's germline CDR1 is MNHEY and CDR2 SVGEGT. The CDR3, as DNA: TGTGCCAGCCGTAACCGGGACACAACAGATACGCAGTATTTT. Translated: CASRNRDTTDTQYF.

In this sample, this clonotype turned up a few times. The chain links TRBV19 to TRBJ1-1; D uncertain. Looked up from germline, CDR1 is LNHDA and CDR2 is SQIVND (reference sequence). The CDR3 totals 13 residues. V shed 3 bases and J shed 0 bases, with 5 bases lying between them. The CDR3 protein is CASSISVNTEAFF. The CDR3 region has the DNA TGTGCCAGTAGTATCTCGGTGAACACTGAAGCTTTCTTT.

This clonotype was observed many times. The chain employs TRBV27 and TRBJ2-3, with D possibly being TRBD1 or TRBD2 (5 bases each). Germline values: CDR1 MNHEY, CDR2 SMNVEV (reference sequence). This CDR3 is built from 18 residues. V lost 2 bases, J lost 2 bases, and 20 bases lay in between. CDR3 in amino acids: CASSLGASGFWPTDTQYF. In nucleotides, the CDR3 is TGTGCCAGCAGTTTAGGGGCCTCGGGGTTTTGGCCCACAGATACGCAGTATTTT.

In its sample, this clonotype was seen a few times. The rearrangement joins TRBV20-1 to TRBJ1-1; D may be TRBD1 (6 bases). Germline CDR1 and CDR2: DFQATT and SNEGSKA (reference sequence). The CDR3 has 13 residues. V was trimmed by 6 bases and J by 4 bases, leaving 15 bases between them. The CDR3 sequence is CSATQGLFTEAFF. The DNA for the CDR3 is TGCAGTGCCACACAGGGTTTGTTCACTGAAGCTTTCTTT.

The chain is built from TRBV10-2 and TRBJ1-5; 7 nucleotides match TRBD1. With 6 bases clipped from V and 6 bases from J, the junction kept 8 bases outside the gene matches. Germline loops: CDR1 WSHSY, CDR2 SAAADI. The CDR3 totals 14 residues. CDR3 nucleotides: TGCGCCAGCAGGGACAGGTGGAACTCTCAGCCCCAGCATTTT. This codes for CASRDRWNSQPQHF.

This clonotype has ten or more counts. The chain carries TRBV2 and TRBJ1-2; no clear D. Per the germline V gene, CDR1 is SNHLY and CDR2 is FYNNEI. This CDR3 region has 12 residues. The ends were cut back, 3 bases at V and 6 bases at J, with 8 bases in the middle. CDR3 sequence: CASSEYTDGYTF. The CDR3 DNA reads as TGTGCCAGCAGTGAGTACACAGATGGCTACACCTTC. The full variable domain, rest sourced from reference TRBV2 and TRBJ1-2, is EPEVTQTPSHQVTQMGQEVILRCVPISNHLYFYWYRQILGQKVEFLVSFYNNEISEKSEIFDDQFSVERPDGSNFTLKIRSTKLEDSAMYFCASSEYTDGYTFGSGTRLTVV.

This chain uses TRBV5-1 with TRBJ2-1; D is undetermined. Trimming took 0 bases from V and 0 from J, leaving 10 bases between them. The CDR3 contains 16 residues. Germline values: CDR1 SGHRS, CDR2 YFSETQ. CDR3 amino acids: CASSLAGVNSYNEQFF. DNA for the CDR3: TGCGCCAGCAGCTTGGCCGGAGTGAACTCCTACAATGAGCAGTTCTTC.

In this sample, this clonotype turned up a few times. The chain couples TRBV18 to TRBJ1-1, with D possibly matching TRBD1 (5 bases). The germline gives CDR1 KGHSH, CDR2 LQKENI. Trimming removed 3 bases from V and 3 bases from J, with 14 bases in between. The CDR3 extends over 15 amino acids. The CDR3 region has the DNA TGTGCCAGCTCACCTACCGATTGGGGGGACACTGAAGCTTTCTTT. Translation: CASSPTDWGDTEAFF.

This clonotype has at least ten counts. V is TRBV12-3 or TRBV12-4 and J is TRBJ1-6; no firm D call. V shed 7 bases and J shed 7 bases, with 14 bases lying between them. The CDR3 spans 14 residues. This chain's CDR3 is CASNQVGINSPLHF. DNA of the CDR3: TGTGCCAGCAACCAGGTGGGAATCAATTCACCCCTCCACTTT.

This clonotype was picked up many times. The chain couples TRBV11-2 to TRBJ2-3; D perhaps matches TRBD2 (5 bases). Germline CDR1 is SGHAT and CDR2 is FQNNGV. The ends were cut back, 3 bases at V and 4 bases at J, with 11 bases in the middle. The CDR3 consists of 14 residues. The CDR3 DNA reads TGTGCCAGCAGCTTTCACGAGGGCCCAGATACGCAGTATTTT. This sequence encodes CASSFHEGPDTQYF.

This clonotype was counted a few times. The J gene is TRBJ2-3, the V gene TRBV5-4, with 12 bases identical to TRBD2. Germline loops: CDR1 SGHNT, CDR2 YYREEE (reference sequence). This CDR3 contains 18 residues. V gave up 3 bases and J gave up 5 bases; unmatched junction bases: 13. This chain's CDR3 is CASSYKLAGGPSGDTQYF. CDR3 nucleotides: TGTGCCAGCAGCTACAAACTAGCGGGGGGACCGTCCGGAGATACGCAGTATTTT.

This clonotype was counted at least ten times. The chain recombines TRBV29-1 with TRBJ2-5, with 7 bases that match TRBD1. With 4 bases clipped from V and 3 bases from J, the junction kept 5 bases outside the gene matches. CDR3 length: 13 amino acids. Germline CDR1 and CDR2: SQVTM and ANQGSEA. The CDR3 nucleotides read TGCAGCGTTGCCTCCGGGACAGAAGAGACCCAGTACTTC. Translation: CSVASGTEETQYF.